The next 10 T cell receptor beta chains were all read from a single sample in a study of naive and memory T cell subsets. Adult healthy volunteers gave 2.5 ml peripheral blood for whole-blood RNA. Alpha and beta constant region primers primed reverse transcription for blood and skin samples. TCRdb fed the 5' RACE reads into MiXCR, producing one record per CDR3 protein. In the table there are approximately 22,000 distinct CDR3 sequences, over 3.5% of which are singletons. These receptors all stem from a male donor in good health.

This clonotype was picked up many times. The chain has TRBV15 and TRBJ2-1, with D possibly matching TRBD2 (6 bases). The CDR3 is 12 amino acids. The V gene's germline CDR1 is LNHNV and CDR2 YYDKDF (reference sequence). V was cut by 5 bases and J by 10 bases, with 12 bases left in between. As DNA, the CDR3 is TGTGCCACCAGCTTCCGGGCGGGGGAGCAGTTCTTC. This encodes CATSFRAGEQFF.

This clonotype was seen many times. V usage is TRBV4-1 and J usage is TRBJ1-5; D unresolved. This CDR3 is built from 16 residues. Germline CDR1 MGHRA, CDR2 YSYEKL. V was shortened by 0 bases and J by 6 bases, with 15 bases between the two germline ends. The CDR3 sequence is CASSQDPTPRGQPQHF. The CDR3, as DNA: TGCGCCAGCAGCCAAGATCCCACCCCTCGGGGTCAGCCCCAGCATTTT.

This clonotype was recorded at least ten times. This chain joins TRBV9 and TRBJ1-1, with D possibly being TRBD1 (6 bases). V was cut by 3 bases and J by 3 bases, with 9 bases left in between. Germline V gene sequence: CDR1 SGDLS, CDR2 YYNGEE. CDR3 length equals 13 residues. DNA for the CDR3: TGTGCCAGCAGCGAGGACAGTTACACTGAAGCTTTCTTT. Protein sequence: CASSEDSYTEAFF.

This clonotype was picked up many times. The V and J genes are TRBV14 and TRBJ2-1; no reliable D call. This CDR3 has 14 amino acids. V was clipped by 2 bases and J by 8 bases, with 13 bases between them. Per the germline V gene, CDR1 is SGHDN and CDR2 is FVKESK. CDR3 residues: CASSQSSYLDEQFF. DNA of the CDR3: TGTGCCAGCAGCCAATCTTCGTATTTGGATGAGCAGTTCTTC.

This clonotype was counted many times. The CDR3 DNA reads as TGTGCCAGCGTTGGGGCCTCTGGAAACACCATATATTTT. This gives the protein CASVGASGNTIYF. The chain links TRBV25-1 to TRBJ1-3; weak D call: TRBD1 (5 bases). The germline CDR1 and CDR2 sequences are MGHDK and SYGVNS. This CDR3 spans 13 amino acids. V was trimmed by 8 bases and J by 0 bases, leaving 8 bases between them.

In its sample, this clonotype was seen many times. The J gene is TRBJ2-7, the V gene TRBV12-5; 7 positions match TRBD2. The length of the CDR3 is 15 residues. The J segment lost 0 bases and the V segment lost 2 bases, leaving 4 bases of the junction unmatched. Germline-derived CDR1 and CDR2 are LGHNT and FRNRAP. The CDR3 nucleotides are TGTGCTAGTGGTTTGTTCCGCGGGGGCTCCTACGAGCAGTACTTC. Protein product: CASGLFRGGSYEQYF. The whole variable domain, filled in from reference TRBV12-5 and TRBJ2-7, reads DARVTQTPRHKVTEMGQEVTMRCQPILGHNTVFWYRQTMMQGLELLAYFRNRAPLDDSGMPKDRFSAEMPDATLATLKIQPSEPRDSAVYFCASGLFRGGSYEQYFGPGTRLTVT.

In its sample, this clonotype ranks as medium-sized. The CDR3 region has the DNA TGTGCCAGCAGCCACTGGGGACTAGCTAAGTCCTACGAGCAGTACTTC. This sequence encodes CASSHWGLAKSYEQYF. The chain uses TRBV14 and TRBJ2-7; 9 positions agree with TRBD2. The CDR3 has 16 residues. The germline V gene encodes CDR1 SGHDN and CDR2 FVKESK. The V and J ends lost 3 bases and 1 base, in that order; junction bases with no gene match: 7.

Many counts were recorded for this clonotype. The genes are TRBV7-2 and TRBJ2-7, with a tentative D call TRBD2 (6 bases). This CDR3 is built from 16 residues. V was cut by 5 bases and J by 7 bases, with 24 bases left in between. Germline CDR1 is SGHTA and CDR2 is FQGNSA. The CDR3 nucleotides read TGTGCCAGCAGCCCGGTGGCGGGACTCCGTTGGGGAGAGCAGTACTTC. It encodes CASSPVAGLRWGEQYF.

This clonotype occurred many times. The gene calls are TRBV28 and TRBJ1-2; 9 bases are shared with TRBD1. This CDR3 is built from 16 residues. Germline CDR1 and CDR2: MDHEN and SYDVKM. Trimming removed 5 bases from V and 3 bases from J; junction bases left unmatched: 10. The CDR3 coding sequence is TGTGCCAGCAGTCAAGCCGGGACAGGGAAAGACTATGGCTACACCTTC. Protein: CASSQAGTGKDYGYTF.

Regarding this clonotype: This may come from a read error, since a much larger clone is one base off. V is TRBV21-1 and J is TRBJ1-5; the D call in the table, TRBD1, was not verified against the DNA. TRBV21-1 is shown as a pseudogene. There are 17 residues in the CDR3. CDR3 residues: CASRGQYKINSNQPQNF. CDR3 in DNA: TGTGCCAGCCGAGGACAGTACAAAATAAATAGCAATCAGCCCCAGAATTTT.